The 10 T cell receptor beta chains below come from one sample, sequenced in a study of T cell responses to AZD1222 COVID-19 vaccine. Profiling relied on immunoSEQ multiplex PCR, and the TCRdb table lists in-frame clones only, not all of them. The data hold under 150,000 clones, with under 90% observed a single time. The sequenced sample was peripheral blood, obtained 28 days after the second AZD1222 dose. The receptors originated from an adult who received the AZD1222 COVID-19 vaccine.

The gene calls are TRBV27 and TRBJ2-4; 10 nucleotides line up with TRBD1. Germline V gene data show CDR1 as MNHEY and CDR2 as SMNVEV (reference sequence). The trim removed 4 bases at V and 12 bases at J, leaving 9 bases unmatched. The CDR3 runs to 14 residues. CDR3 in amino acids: CASSSSGTGVTQYF. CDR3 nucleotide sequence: TGTGCCAGCAGTTCCTCCGGGACAGGGGTCACTCAGTACTTC.

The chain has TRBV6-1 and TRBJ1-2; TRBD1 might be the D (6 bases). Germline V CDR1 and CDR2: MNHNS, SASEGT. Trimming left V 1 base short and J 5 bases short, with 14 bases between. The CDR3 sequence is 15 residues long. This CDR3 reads CASSEEKGGIYGYTF. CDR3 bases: TGTGCCAGCAGTGAAGAGAAAGGGGGTATTTATGGCTACACCTTC.

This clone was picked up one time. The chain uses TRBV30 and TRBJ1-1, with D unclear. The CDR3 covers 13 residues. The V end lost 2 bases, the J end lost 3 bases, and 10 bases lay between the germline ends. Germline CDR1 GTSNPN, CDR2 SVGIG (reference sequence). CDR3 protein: CAWSPERDTEAFF. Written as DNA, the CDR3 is TGTGCCTGGAGTCCGGAGAGGGACACTGAAGCTTTCTTT.

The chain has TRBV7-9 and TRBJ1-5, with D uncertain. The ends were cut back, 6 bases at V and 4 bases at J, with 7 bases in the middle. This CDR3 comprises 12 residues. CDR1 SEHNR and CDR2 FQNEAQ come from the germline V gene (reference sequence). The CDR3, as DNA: TGTGCCAGCAGTTCTCAAAATCAGCCCCAGCATTTT. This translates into CASSSQNQPQHF. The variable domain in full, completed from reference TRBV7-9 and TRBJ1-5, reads DTGVSQNPRHKITKRGQNVTFRCDPISEHNRLYWYRQTLGQGPEFLTYFQNEAQLEKSRLLSDRFSAERPKGSFSTLEIQRTEQGDSAMYLCASSSQNQPQHFGDGTRLSIL.

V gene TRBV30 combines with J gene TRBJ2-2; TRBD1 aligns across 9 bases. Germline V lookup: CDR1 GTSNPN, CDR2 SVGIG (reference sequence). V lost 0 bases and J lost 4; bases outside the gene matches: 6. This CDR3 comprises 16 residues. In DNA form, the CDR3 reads TGTGCCTGGAGTGTCGGGGACAGGGTCGGCACCGGGGAGCTGTTTTTT. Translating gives CAWSVGDRVGTGELFF. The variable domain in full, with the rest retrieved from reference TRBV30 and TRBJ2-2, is SQTIHQWPATLVQPVGSPLSLECTVEGTSNPNLYWYRQAAGRGLQLLFYSVGIGQISSEVPQNLSASRPQDRQFILSSKKLLLSDSGFYLCAWSVGDRVGTGELFFGEGSRLTVL.

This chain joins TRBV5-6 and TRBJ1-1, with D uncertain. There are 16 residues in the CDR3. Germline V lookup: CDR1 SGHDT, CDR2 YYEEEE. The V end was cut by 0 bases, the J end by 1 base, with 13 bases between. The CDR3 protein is CASSLASLSGNTEAFF. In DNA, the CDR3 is TGTGCCAGCAGCTTGGCCTCTCTTTCAGGGAACACTGAAGCTTTCTTT.

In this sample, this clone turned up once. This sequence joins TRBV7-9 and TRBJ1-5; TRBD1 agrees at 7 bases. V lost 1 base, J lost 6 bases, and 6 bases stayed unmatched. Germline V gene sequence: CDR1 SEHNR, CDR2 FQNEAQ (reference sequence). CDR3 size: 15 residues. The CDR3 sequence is CASSLGSGQPQPQHF. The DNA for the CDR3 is TGTGCCAGCAGCTTAGGTTCGGGACAGCCTCAGCCCCAGCATTTT.

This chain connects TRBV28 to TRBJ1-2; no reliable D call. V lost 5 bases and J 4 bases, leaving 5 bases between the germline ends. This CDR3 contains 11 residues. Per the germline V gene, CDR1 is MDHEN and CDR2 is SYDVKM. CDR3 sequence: CASSPLYGYTF. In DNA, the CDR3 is TGTGCCAGCAGTCCCCTCTATGGCTACACCTTC.

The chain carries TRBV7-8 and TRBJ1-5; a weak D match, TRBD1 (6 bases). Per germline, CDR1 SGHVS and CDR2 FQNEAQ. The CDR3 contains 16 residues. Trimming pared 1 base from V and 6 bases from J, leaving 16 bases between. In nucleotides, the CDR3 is TGTGCCAGCAGCTTAGGCACAGGGTTTGGGCGTCAGCCCCAGCATTTT. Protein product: CASSLGTGFGRQPQHF.

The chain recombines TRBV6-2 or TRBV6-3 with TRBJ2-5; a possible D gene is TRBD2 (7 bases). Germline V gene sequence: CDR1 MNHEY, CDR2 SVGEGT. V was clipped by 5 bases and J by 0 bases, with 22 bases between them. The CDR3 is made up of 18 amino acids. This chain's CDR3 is CASSAWGGGMTNQETQYF. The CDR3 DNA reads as TGTGCCAGCAGTGCTTGGGGGGGCGGGATGACCAACCAAGAGACCCAGTACTTC.